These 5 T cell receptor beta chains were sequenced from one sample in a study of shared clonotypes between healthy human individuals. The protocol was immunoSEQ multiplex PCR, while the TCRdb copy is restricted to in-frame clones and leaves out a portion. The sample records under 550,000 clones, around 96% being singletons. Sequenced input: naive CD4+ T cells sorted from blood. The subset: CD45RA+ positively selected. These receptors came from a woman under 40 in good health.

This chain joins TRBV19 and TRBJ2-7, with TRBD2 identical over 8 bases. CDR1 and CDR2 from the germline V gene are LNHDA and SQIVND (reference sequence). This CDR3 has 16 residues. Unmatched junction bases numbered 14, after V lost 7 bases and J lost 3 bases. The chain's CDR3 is CASTNGGAHFGYEQYF. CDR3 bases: TGTGCCAGTACCAACGGGGGGGCCCACTTCGGCTACGAGCAGTACTTC.

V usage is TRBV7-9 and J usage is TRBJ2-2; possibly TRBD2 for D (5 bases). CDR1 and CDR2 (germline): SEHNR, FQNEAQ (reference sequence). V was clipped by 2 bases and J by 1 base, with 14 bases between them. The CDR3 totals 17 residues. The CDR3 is CASSLFRGIKNTGELFF. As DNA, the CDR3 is TGTGCCAGCAGCTTATTCCGGGGAATAAAGAACACCGGGGAGCTGTTTTTT.

The CDR3, as DNA: TGTGCCAGTAGTATGGGACAGGGTTTCGGAAACACCATATATTTT. Amino acids: CASSMGQGFGNTIYF. This sequence joins TRBV19 and TRBJ1-3, with 9 bases identical to TRBD1. The CDR3 has 15 residues. Trimming cost V 3 bases and J 4 bases; bases outside gene matches: 4. Germline lookup yields CDR1 LNHDA and CDR2 SQIVND (reference sequence).

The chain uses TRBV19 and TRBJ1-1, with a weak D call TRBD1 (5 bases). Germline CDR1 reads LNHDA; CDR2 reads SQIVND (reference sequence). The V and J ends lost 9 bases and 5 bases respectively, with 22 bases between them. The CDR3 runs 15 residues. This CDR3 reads CASHQGPGEWTEAFF. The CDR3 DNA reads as TGTGCCAGCCACCAGGGTCCCGGTGAGTGGACTGAAGCTTTCTTT.

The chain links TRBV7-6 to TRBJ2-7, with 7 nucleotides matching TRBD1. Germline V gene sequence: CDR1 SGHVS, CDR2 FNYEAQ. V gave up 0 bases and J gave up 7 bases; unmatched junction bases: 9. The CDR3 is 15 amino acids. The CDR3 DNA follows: TGTGCCAGCAGCTTAGCAGGGGGCCTCCTGTGGGAGCAGTACTTC. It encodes CASSLAGGLLWEQYF.